The rows below give T cell receptor beta chains drawn from one sample of a study of T-cell reconstitution after alpha-beta-depleted transplantation in children. TCRdb used MiXCR to reprocess the PCR reads, holding one entry per CDR3 protein. The table has around 94,000 distinct CDR3 sequences, about 6% seen once; the top ten hold 5.5% to 7%. Sequencing was performed on PBMCs, mostly from graft donor cells, taken 60 days after TCRalphabeta/CD19-depleted stem cell transplant. Receptors were obtained from a female patient between 2 and 10 years old who had a stem cell transplant for Fanconi anemia, so the T cells may come from the graft donor. Each CDR3 is given with its conserved first and last residue. D genes are given only for firm matches. Not all rows give a size; the values are once, few, many and, for expanded clones, a class.

j_call: TRBJ2-5; v_call: TRBV5-1; d_call: NA; clone_size: NA; cdr3_nt: TGCGCCAGCAGCCGAGGGCCAGGGGAGACCCAGTACTTC; cdr3_aa: CASSRGPGETQYF
j_call: TRBJ2-1; v_call: TRBV5-1; d_call: NA; clone_size: NA; cdr3_nt: TGCGCCAGCAGCTTTGTTAGCACTGAGCAGTTCTTC; cdr3_aa: CASSFVSTEQFF
j_call: TRBJ1-2; v_call: TRBV11-2; d_call: TRBD1; clone_size: many; cdr3_nt: TGTGCCAGCAGCTACGGACAGGGGGCCTATGGCTACACCTTC; cdr3_aa: CASSYGQGAYGYTF
j_call: TRBJ2-7; v_call: TRBV29-1; d_call: NA; clone_size: many; cdr3_nt: TGCAGCGTTGAGAGGACAGGGAGGGACGAGCAGTACTTC; cdr3_aa: CSVERTGRDEQYF
j_call: TRBJ1-4; v_call: TRBV2; d_call: NA; clone_size: many; cdr3_nt: TGTGCCAGACAACGGAGGCAGGGCGATGAAAAACTGTTTTTT; cdr3_aa: CARQRRQGDEKLFF
j_call: TRBJ1-3; v_call: TRBV28; d_call: NA; clone_size: NA; cdr3_nt: TGTGCCAGCAGTGTGGGTACCCCCATATATTTT; cdr3_aa: CASSVGTPIYF
j_call: TRBJ2-1; v_call: TRBV3-1; d_call: NA; clone_size: few; cdr3_nt: TGTGCCAGCAGCCTTGATTGGCGCTCCTACAATGAGCAGTTCTTC; cdr3_aa: CASSLDWRSYNEQFF
j_call: TRBJ2-3; v_call: TRBV3-1; d_call: TRBD2; clone_size: many; cdr3_nt: TGTGCCAGCAGCCTATGGGCGGGAGATAGCACAGATACGCAGTATTTT; cdr3_aa: CASSLWAGDSTDTQYF
j_call: TRBJ2-3; v_call: TRBV12-3/TRBV12-4; d_call: NA; clone_size: many; cdr3_nt: TGTGCCAGCAGTTCGGGCGGAGGGGGTCGGGCGCAGTATTTT; cdr3_aa: CASSSGGGGRAQYF
j_call: TRBJ2-5; v_call: TRBV3-1; d_call: NA; clone_size: medium-sized; cdr3_nt: TGTGCCAGCAGCCAAGGGGGGGAGACCCAGTACTTC; cdr3_aa: CASSQGGETQYF
j_call: TRBJ2-3; v_call: TRBV7-3; d_call: TRBD2; clone_size: many; cdr3_nt: TGTGCCAGCAGCAACGGACTAGCCAACACAGATACGCAGTATTTT; cdr3_aa: CASSNGLANTDTQYF
j_call: TRBJ2-7; v_call: TRBV5-1; d_call: NA; clone_size: few; cdr3_nt: TGCGCCAGCAGCTTGACTTTCTTCCTAGGGTCCTCCTACGAGCAGTACTTC; cdr3_aa: CASSLTFFLGSSYEQYF
j_call: TRBJ2-7; v_call: TRBV5-1; d_call: NA; clone_size: many; cdr3_nt: TGTGCCAGCAGTTTGGAAGGGTCCTACGAGCAGTACTTC; cdr3_aa: CASSLEGSYEQYF
j_call: TRBJ1-1; v_call: TRBV2; d_call: NA; clone_size: NA; cdr3_nt: TGTGCCAGCATTTCCCCGTATATAAACACTGAAGCTTTCTTT; cdr3_aa: CASISPYINTEAFF
j_call: TRBJ2-7; v_call: TRBV5-1; d_call: NA; clone_size: many; cdr3_nt: TGCGCCAGCAGCTCAAACAGTGAGGAGTACTTC; cdr3_aa: CASSSNSEEYF
j_call: TRBJ2-7; v_call: TRBV20-1; d_call: NA; clone_size: few; cdr3_nt: TGCAGTGCTAGAGTGCCCCCAAACGAGCAGTACTTC; cdr3_aa: CSARVPPNEQYF
j_call: TRBJ2-7; v_call: TRBV25-1; d_call: TRBD1; clone_size: many; cdr3_nt: TGTGCCAGCAGTGATGAAACAGGGGGCTCCGAGCAGTACTTC; cdr3_aa: CASSDETGGSEQYF
j_call: TRBJ2-7; v_call: TRBV28; d_call: NA; clone_size: few; cdr3_nt: TGTGCCAGCAGTTTATCCCACCTTAGGAAGAAGTACGAGCAGTACTTC; cdr3_aa: CASSLSHLRKKYEQYF
j_call: TRBJ2-2; v_call: TRBV5-1; d_call: NA; clone_size: NA; cdr3_nt: TGCGCCAGCAGCCCGGAACTACCGACCGGGGAGCTGTTTTTT; cdr3_aa: CASSPELPTGELFF
j_call: TRBJ2-1; v_call: TRBV29-1; d_call: TRBD2; clone_size: many; cdr3_nt: TGCAGCGTTGAAGATCGAGTTGGCACTAGCGGGGCCTCCTACAATGAGCAGTTCTTC; cdr3_aa: CSVEDRVGTSGASYNEQFF
j_call: TRBJ2-2; v_call: TRBV9; d_call: TRBD1; clone_size: many; cdr3_nt: TGTGCCAGCAGCGTAGTGGGGACAGGGGGCACCGGGGAGCTGTTTTTT; cdr3_aa: CASSVVGTGGTGELFF
j_call: TRBJ2-5; v_call: TRBV11-2; d_call: NA; clone_size: many; cdr3_nt: TGTGCCAGCAGCTTGTCGAGCCTAAGGGTTGGGTACTTTGAGACCCAGTACTTC; cdr3_aa: CASSLSSLRVGYFETQYF
j_call: TRBJ2-3; v_call: TRBV9; d_call: TRBD1; clone_size: many; cdr3_nt: TGTGCCAGCAGCGTCGGACAGGGGCAAACAGATACGCAGTATTTT; cdr3_aa: CASSVGQGQTDTQYF
j_call: TRBJ2-5; v_call: TRBV27; d_call: NA; clone_size: few; cdr3_nt: TGTGCCAGCAGTACCAAAGAGACCCAGTACTTC; cdr3_aa: CASSTKETQYF
j_call: TRBJ2-2; v_call: TRBV6-5; d_call: TRBD1; clone_size: few; cdr3_nt: TGTGCCAGCAGTTACGGGACAGGGGCCACCGGGGAGCTGTTTTTT; cdr3_aa: CASSYGTGATGELFF
j_call: TRBJ2-1; v_call: TRBV11-1; d_call: TRBD2; clone_size: many; cdr3_nt: TGTGCCAGCAGCCCGAGACTAGCGGGAGGTCACTCCTACAATGAGCAGTTCTTC; cdr3_aa: CASSPRLAGGHSYNEQFF
j_call: TRBJ2-5; v_call: TRBV10-3; d_call: NA; clone_size: few; cdr3_nt: TGTGCCATCAGTGATCCTACAGGGATAAGAGAGACCCAGTACTTC; cdr3_aa: CAISDPTGIRETQYF
j_call: TRBJ2-2; v_call: TRBV7-3; d_call: NA; clone_size: many; cdr3_nt: TGTGCCAGCAGCTTACTCGGACTACCCGGGGAGCTGTTTTTT; cdr3_aa: CASSLLGLPGELFF
j_call: TRBJ1-1; v_call: TRBV20-1; d_call: NA; clone_size: many; cdr3_nt: TGCAGTGCTAGTCAGGGACGGACTGAAGCTTTCTTT; cdr3_aa: CSASQGRTEAFF
j_call: TRBJ2-7; v_call: TRBV2; d_call: NA; clone_size: many; cdr3_nt: TGTGCCAGCAGCTACCGGGCCCTGCAGGCCGAGCAGTACTTC; cdr3_aa: CASSYRALQAEQYF
j_call: TRBJ2-7; v_call: TRBV13; d_call: NA; clone_size: few; cdr3_nt: TGTGCCAGCAGCTCCTCACCTACCTACGAGCAGTACTTC; cdr3_aa: CASSSSPTYEQYF
j_call: TRBJ2-7; v_call: TRBV13; d_call: TRBD2; clone_size: many; cdr3_nt: TGTGCCAGCAGCGGGGGACTAGCGGGAGGGGGATACGAGCAGTACTTC; cdr3_aa: CASSGGLAGGGYEQYF